One sample yielded the 17 T cell receptor beta chains listed below, sequenced in a study of blood T cell repertoires in COVID-19. Some clones are missing from TCRdb's copy, which holds only in-frame ones; the method was immunoSEQ multiplex PCR. The repertoire includes approximately 130,000 clones, around 86% of them detected once, and about 17% sits in the top ten. The sequenced sample consisted of peripheral blood. The receptors shown here come from a woman aged 50 to 60 who had recovered from COVID-19.

The chain carries TRBV29-1 and TRBJ1-2, with D tentatively TRBD1 (6 bases). The length of the CDR3 is 14 residues. Deletions cut 4 bases from V and 0 bases from J, with 12 bases between. Germline values: CDR1 SQVTM, CDR2 ANQGSEA. As DNA, the CDR3 is TGCAGCGTTGGAAACAGGGTTCCTAACTATGGCTACACCTTC. Amino acid sequence: CSVGNRVPNYGYTF.

This clone has more than one count but fewer than ten. The chain carries TRBV7-2 and TRBJ2-1; perhaps TRBD1 as D (5 bases). The CDR3 spans 12 residues. The germline gives CDR1 SGHTA, CDR2 FQGNSA. V was trimmed by 2 bases and J by 10 bases, leaving 9 bases between them. The CDR3 DNA reads TGTGCCAGCAGCTTAAGTTGGGGCGAGCAGTTCTTC. Amino acid sequence: CASSLSWGEQFF.

The CDR3 protein is CASSYSTGNQPQHF. CDR3 nucleotide sequence: TGTGCCAGCAGTTACTCGACGGGGAATCAGCCCCAGCATTTT. This chain links TRBV6-6 with TRBJ1-5; D not certain. Trimming took 0 bases from V and 4 from J, leaving 7 bases between them. This CDR3 has 14 residues. Germline loops: CDR1 MNHNY, CDR2 SVGAGI (reference sequence).

J is TRBJ2-2 and V is TRBV5-1; 10 bases are shared with TRBD1. There are 16 residues in the CDR3. Germline CDR1 is SGHRS and CDR2 is YFSETQ. V was pared by 0 bases and J by 5 bases, with 4 bases of the junction left unmatched. The CDR3 reads CASSLERTGGTGELFF. In DNA, the CDR3 is TGCGCCAGCAGCTTGGAGAGGACAGGGGGGACCGGGGAGCTGTTTTTT.

This sequence joins TRBV7-9 and TRBJ1-1; 9 bases agree with TRBD1. The germline V gene encodes CDR1 SEHNR and CDR2 FQNEAQ (reference sequence). V lost 5 bases and J lost 7; bases outside the gene matches: 11. The CDR3 has 15 amino acids. The CDR3 coding sequence is TGTGCCAGCAGCAGAAGAACAGGGGGCCCCGGTGAAGCTTTCTTT. Translation gives CASSRRTGGPGEAFF.

This clone was seen just once. The J gene is TRBJ2-3, the V gene TRBV5-5; possible D gene TRBD2, 6 bases. The germline gives CDR1 SGHKS, CDR2 YYEKEE (reference sequence). This CDR3 has 17 amino acids. V dropped 5 bases and J dropped 0 bases, with 19 bases sitting between them. CDR3: CASSSRGGLGSTDTQYF. The CDR3 region has the DNA TGTGCCAGCAGTTCCCGGGGAGGTTTGGGGAGCACAGATACGCAGTATTTT. The whole variable domain, filled in from reference TRBV5-5 and TRBJ2-3, reads DAGVTQSPTHLIKTRGQQVTLRCSPISGHKSVSWYQQVLGQGPQFIFQYYEKEERGRGNFPDRFSARQFPNYSSELNVNALLLGDSALYLCASSSRGGLGSTDTQYFGPGTRLTVL.

The chain's CDR3 is CAWDLFDREGYTF. CDR3 coding DNA: TGTGCCTGGGACCTATTTGACAGGGAAGGCTACACCTTC. The chain joins TRBV30 to TRBJ1-2, with 7 bases fitting TRBD1. CDR3 length: 13 amino acids. The germline V gene has CDR1 GTSNPN and CDR2 SVGIG (reference sequence). Unmatched junction bases numbered 11, after V lost 5 bases and J lost 8 bases.

The V gene is TRBV6-1, the J gene TRBJ1-1; D not resolved. Per germline, CDR1 MNHNS and CDR2 SASEGT. The CDR3 length is 12 residues. The V and J ends lost 0 bases and 7 bases respectively, with 6 bases between them. The CDR3 is CASSEAPGEAFF. The DNA of the CDR3 is TGTGCCAGCAGTGAAGCCCCAGGTGAAGCTTTCTTT.

The V gene is TRBV11-2, the J gene TRBJ1-1, with D maybe TRBD1 (5 bases). V was cut by 4 bases and J by 8 bases, with 17 bases left in between. There are 14 residues in the CDR3. Germline loops: CDR1 SGHAT, CDR2 FQNNGV. CDR3 protein: CASSSYDRAKEAFF. CDR3 DNA: TGTGCCAGCAGCTCCTACGACAGAGCCAAAGAAGCTTTCTTT.

The V gene is TRBV5-1, the J gene TRBJ1-2; D might be TRBD1 (6 bases). The CDR3 has 14 residues. Trimming took off 4 bases at V and 8 bases at J, with 18 bases between the two ends. The germline CDR1 and CDR2 sequences are SGHRS and YFSETQ. CDR3 DNA sequence: TGCGCCAGCAGCCCTGCCGGGCAAAGGGGGGGCTACACCTTC. This encodes CASSPAGQRGGYTF.

The CDR3 loop is CSASRDINSPLHF. In DNA form, the CDR3 reads TGCAGTGCTAGTCGGGACATCAATTCACCCCTCCACTTT. The rearrangement joins TRBV20-1 to TRBJ1-6, with D tentatively TRBD1 (6 bases). The germline CDR1 and CDR2 sequences are DFQATT and SNEGSKA (reference sequence). The CDR3 loop spans 13 amino acids. Trimming took 3 bases from V and 7 from J, leaving 10 bases between them.

The CDR3 reads CASSLVRGQMPYGYTF. The CDR3 DNA sequence: TGTGCCAGCAGCTTAGTTAGAGGACAGATGCCCTATGGCTACACCTTC. V gene TRBV11-2 combines with J gene TRBJ1-2; possibly TRBD1 for D (6 bases). The CDR3 length is 16 residues. Trimming took 1 base from V and 4 from J, leaving 16 bases between them. Germline-derived CDR1 and CDR2 are SGHAT and FQNNGV.

The chain recombines TRBV14 with TRBJ1-5; a weak D match, TRBD1 (5 bases). Germline-derived CDR1 and CDR2 are SGHDN and FVKESK. The CDR3 runs to 20 residues. The V and J ends lost 3 bases and 1 base respectively, with 25 bases between them. In nucleotides, the CDR3 is TGTGCCAGCAGCCAGGATTGGATCAGGGTGCAGAACGGGAGCAATCAGCCCCAGCATTTT. Translating it yields CASSQDWIRVQNGSNQPQHF.

The CDR3 region is CASRGAGVFSETQYF. CDR3 DNA sequence: TGTGCCAGCAGAGGGGCGGGGGTTTTCTCTGAGACCCAGTACTTC. The gene calls are TRBV2 and TRBJ2-5; 7 bases match TRBD2. Germline trimming cut 6 bases from V and 5 bases from J; bases unmatched to any gene: 12. Germline V CDR1 and CDR2: SNHLY, FYNNEI. The CDR3 spans 15 residues.

V is TRBV6-1 and J is TRBJ2-7, with 7 positions matching TRBD2. Germline trimming cut 3 bases from V and 3 bases from J; bases unmatched to any gene: 8. The CDR3 has 15 amino acids. From germline, CDR1 is MNHNS and CDR2 SASEGT. In DNA form, the CDR3 reads TGTGCCAGCAGTGAGAGCCACACGGGAGGCTACGAGCAGTACTTC. It codes for CASSESHTGGYEQYF.

The rearrangement uses TRBV5-4 and TRBJ2-6; D is ambiguous. Trimming took 1 base from V and 2 from J, leaving 7 bases between them. The CDR3 has 15 residues. Germline CDR1 reads SGHNT; CDR2 reads YYREEE (reference sequence). The CDR3 protein is CASSLPVAGANVLTF. The CDR3 coding sequence is TGTGCCAGCAGCTTGCCGGTCGCTGGGGCCAACGTCCTGACTTTC.

This clone is a singleton in its sample. This chain uses TRBV30 with TRBJ2-2; unclear D gene. V was clipped by 2 bases and J by 3 bases, with 10 bases between them. The germline V gene has CDR1 GTSNPN and CDR2 SVGIG (reference sequence). CDR3 length: 14 residues. The CDR3 reads CAWSSIGYTGELFF. In DNA, the CDR3 is TGTGCCTGGAGTTCGATCGGGTACACCGGGGAGCTGTTTTTT.